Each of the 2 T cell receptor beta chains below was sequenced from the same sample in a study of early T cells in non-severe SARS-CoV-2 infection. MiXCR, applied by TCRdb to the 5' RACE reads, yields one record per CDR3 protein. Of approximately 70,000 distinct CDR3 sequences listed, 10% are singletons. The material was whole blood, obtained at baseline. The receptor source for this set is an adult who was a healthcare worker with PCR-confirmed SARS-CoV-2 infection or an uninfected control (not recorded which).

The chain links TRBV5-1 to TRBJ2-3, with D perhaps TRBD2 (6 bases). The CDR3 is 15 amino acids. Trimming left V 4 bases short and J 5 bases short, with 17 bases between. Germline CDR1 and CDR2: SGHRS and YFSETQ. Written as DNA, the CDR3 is TGCGCCAGCAGCCAGGAGGGCCCGTTTGGAGATACGCAGTATTTT. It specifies CASSQEGPFGDTQYF.

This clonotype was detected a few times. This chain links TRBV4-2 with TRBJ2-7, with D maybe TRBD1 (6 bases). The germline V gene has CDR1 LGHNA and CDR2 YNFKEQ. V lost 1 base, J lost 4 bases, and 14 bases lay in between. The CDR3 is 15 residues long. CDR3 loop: CASSQAAGEEYEQYF. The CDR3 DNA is TGTGCCAGCAGCCAAGCGGCAGGGGAAGAATACGAGCAGTACTTC.